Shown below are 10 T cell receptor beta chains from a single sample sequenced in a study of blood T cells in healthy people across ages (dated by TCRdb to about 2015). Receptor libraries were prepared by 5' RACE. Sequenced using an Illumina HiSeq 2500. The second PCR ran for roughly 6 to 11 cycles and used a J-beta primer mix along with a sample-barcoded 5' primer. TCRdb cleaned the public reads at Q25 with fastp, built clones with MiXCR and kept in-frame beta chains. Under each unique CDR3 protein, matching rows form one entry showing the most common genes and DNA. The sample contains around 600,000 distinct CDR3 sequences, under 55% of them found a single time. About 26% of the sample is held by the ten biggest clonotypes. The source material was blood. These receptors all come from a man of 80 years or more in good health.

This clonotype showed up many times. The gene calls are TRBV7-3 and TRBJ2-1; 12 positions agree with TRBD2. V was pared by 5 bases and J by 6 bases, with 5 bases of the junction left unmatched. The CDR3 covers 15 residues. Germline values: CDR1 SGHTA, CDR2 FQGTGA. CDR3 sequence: CASSTTSGSGNEQFF. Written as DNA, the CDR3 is TGTGCCAGCAGCACGACTAGCGGGAGTGGCAATGAGCAGTTCTTC.

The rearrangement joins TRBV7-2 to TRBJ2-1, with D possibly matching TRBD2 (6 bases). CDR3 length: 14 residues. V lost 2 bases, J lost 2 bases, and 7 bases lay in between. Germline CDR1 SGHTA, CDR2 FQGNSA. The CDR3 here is CASSLRLAYNEQFF. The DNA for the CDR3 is TGTGCCAGCAGCTTACGACTAGCCTACAATGAGCAGTTCTTC.

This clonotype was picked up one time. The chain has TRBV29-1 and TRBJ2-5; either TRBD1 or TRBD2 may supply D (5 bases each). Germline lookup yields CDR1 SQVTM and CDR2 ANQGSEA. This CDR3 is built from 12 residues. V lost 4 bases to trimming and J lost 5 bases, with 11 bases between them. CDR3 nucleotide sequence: TGCAGCGTTGGGGACCAGCAGGAGACCCAGTACTTC. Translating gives CSVGDQQETQYF.

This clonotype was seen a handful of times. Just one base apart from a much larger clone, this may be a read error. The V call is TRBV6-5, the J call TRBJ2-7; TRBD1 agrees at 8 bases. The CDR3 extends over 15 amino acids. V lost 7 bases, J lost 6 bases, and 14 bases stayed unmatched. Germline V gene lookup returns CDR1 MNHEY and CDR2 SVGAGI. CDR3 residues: CASTTLGARGREQYF. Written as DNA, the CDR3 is TGTGCCAGCACCACACTGGGGGCCAGGGGGCGCGAGCAGTACTTC.

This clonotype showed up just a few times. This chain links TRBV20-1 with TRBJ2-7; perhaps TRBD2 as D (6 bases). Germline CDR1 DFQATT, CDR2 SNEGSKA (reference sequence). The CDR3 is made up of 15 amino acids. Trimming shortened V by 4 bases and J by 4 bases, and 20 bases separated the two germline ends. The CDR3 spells CSATLGTSPSYEQYF. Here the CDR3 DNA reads TGCAGTGCTACCCTCGGGACTTCTCCTTCTTACGAGCAGTACTTC.

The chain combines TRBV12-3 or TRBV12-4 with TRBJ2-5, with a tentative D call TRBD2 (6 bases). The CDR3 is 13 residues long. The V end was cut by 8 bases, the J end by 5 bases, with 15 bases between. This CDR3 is CASLGAGRETQYF. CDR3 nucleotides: TGTGCCAGCCTGGGTGCGGGGAGGGAGACCCAGTACTTC.

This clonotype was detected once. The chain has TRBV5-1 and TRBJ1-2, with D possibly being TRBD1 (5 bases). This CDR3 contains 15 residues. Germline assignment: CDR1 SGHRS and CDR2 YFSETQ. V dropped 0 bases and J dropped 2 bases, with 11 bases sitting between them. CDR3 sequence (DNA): TGCGCCAGCAGCTTGGGTGGAGGGGAGAACTATGGCTACACCTTC. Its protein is CASSLGGGENYGYTF.

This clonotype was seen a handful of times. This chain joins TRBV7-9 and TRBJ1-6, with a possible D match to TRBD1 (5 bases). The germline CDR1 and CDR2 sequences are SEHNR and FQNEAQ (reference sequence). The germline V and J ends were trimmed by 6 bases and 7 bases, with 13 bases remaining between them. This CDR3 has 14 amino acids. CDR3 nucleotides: TGTGCCAGCAGGGGGGGTACCCAAAATTCACCCCTCCACTTT. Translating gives CASRGGTQNSPLHF.

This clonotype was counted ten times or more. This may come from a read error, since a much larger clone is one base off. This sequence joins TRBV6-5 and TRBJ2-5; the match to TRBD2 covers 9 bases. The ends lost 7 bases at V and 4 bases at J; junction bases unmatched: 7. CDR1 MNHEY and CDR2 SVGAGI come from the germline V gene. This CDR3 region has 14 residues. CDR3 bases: TGTGCCAGCACTCATTCACTAGCGGGAGAGACCCAGTACTTC. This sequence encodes CASTHSLAGETQYF.

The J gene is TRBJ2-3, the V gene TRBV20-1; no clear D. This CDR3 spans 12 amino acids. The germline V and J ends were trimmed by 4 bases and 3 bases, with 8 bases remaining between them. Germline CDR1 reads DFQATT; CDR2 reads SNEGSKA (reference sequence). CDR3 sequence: CSATLETDTQYF. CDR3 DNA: TGCAGTGCTACTCTTGAGACAGATACGCAGTATTTT.